This paragraph covers one T cell receptor (beta chain) sequence. Its antigen is not identified. Given a much more abundant clone one base away, this may be a read error. MiXCR, run by TCRdb on the PCR reads, gives a single entry per CDR3 protein. This table holds hundreds of thousands of distinct CDR3 sequences, less than 30% found once. The data were obtained in a study of molecular identifiers for immune sequencing clone quantification. Study-level background: Replicates involved a five-way split of RNA from around 18,000 or 91,000 naive CD8 cells, with sequencing of four. Notes on the study in general: Effector cells kept over 99% of their molecules in clones above 20 RNA copies, while naive cells kept under 1% there.

Germline V CDR1 and CDR2: SGDLS, YYNGEE. The CDR3 covers 15 residues. Sequenced material: naive CD8+ T cells from blood, with Jurkat cell RNA spiked in. The subset denotes: FACS-sorted CD8+CD4-CCR7+CD45RA+ naive T cells. The TCR comes from a human donor in good health. Some libraries in this study had Jurkat cell RNA spiked in. J is TRBJ2-3 and V is TRBV9; 9 bases match TRBD2. The CDR3 nucleotides are TGTGCCAGCGGCGTAAGCGGGGGGCGGGCGGATACGCAGTATTTT. It encodes CASGVSGGRADTQYF.